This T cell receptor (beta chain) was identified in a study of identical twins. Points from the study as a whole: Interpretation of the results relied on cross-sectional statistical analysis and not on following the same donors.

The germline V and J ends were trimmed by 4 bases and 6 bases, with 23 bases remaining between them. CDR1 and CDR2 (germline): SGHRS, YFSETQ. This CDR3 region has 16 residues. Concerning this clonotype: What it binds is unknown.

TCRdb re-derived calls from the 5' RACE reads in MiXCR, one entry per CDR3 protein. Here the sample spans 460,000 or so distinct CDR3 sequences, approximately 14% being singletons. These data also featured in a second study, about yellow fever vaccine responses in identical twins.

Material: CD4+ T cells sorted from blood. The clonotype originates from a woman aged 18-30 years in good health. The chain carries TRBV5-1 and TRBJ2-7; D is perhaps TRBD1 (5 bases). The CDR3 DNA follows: TGCGCCAGCAGCCCAACCCCTGGGCAGGGTGGGGTCGAGCAGTACTTC. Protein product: CASSPTPGQGGVEQYF.